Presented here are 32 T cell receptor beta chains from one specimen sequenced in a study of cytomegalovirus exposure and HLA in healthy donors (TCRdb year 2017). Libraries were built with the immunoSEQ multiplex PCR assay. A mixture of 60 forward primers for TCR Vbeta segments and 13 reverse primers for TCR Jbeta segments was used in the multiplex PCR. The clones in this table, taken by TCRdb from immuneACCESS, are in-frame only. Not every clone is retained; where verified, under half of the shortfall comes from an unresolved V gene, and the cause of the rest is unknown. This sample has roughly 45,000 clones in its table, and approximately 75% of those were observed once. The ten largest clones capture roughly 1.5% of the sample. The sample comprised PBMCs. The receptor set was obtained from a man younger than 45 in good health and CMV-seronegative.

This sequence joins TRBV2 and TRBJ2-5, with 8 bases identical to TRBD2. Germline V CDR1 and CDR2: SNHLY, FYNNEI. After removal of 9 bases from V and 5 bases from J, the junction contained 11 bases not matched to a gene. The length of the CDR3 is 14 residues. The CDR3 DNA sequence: TGTGCCAGGACGGGAGGCGGGAGGACGGAGACCCAGTACTTC. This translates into CARTGGGRTETQYF.

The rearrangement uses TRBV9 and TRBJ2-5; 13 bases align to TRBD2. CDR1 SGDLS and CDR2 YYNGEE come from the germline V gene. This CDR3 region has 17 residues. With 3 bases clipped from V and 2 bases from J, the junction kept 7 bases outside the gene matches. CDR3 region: CASSAGGLAGSQETQYF. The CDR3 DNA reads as TGTGCCAGCAGCGCCGGGGGACTAGCGGGATCTCAAGAGACCCAGTACTTC.

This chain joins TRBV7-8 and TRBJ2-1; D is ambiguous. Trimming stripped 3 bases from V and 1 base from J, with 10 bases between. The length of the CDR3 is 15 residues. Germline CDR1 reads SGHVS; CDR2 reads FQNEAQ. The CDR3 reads CASSFGQVSYNEQFF. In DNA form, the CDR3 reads TGTGCCAGCAGCTTTGGGCAAGTTTCCTACAATGAGCAGTTCTTC.

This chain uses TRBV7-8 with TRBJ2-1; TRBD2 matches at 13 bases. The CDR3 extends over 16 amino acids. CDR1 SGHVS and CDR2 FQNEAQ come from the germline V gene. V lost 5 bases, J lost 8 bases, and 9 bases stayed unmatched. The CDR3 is CASSDGLAGDLDEQFF. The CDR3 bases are TGTGCCAGCAGCGACGGACTAGCGGGAGATCTCGATGAGCAGTTCTTC.

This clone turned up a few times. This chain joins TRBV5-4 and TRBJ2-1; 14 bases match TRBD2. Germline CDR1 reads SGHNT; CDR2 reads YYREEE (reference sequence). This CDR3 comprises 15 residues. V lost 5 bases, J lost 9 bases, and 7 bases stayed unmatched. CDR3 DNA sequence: TGTGCCAGCAGGACTAGCGGGAGGGCTGTGGGTGAGCAGTTCTTC. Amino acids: CASRTSGRAVGEQFF.

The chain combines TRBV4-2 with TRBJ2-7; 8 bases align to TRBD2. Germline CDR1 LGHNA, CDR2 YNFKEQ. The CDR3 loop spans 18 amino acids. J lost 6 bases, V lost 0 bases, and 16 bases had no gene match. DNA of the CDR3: TGTGCCAGCAGCCAAGATGCGTTGAGCGGGAGTTTTTACGGCGAGCAGTACTTC. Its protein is CASSQDALSGSFYGEQYF.

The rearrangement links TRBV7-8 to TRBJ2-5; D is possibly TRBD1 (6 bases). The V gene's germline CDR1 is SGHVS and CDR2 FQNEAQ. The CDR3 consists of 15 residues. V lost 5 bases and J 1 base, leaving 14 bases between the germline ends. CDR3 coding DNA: TGTGCCAGCAGCCGACGACAGGTCACCCAAGAGACCCAGTACTTC. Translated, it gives CASSRRQVTQETQYF.

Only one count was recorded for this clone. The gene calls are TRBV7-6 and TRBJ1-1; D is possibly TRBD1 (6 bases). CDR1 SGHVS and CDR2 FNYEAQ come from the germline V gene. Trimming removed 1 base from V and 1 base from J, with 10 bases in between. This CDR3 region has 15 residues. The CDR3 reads CASSLGGRGNTEAFF. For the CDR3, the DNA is TGTGCCAGCAGCTTAGGGGGGCGCGGGAACACTGAAGCTTTCTTT.

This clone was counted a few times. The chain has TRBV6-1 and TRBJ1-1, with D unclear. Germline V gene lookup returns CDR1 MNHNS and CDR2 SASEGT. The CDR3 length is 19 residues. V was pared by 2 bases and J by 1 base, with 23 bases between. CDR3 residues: CASSEINPGRAQKNTEAFF. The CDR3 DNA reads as TGTGCCAGCAGTGAAATTAACCCAGGTAGAGCCCAGAAGAACACTGAAGCTTTCTTT.

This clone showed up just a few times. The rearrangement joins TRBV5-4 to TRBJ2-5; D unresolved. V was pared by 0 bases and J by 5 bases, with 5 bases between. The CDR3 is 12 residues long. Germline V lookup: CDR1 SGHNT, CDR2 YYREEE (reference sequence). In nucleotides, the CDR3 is TGTGCCAGCAGCTTGGCTAGGGAGACCCAGTACTTC. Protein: CASSLARETQYF.

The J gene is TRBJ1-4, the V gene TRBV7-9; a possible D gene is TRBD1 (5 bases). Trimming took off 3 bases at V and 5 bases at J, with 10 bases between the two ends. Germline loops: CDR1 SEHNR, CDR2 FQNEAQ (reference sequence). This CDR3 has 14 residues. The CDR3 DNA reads TGTGCCAGCAGCTTGGGGCAGAAAAATGAAAAACTGTTTTTT. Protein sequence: CASSLGQKNEKLFF.

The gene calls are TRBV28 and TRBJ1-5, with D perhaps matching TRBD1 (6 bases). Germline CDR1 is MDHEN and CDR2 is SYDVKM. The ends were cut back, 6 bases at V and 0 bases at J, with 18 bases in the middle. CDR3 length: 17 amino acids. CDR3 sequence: CASSLPGGGYSNQPQHF. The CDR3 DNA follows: TGTGCCAGCAGCCTGCCGGGAGGGGGTTATAGCAATCAGCCCCAGCATTTT.

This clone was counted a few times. CDR3 protein: CASSPRTSGNYEQFF. Written as DNA, the CDR3 is TGTGCCAGCTCACCACGGACTAGCGGGAACTATGAGCAGTTCTTC. The V and J genes are TRBV18 and TRBJ2-1; 12 bases fit TRBD2. V lost 1 base to trimming and J lost 8 bases; unmatched junction nucleotides: 3. From germline, CDR1 is KGHSH and CDR2 LQKENI. The length of the CDR3 is 15 residues.

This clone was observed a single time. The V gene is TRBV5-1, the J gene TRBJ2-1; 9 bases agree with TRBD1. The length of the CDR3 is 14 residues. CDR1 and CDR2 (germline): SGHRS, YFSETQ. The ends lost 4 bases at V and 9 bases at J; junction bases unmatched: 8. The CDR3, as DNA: TGCGCCAGCAGCGGAACGACAGGGGGGGCTGAGCAGTTCTTC. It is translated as CASSGTTGGAEQFF.

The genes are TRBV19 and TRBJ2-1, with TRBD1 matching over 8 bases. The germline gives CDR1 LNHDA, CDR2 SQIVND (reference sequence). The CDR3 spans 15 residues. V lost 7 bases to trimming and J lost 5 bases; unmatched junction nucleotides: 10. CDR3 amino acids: CASKSPGGSNNEQFF. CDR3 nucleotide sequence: TGTGCCAGTAAAAGCCCAGGGGGCTCTAACAATGAGCAGTTCTTC.

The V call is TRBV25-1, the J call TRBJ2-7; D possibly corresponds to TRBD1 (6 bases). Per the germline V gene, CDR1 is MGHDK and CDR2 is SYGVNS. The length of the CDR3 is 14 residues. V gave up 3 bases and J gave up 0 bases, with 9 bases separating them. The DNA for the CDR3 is TGTGCCAGCAGTGATAGGGGGAGCTCCTACGAGCAGTACTTC. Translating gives CASSDRGSSYEQYF.

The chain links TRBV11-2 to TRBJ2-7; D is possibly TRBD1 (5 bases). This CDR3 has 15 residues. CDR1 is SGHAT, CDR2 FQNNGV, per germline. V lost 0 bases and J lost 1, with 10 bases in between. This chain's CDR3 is CASSLETRQSYEQYF. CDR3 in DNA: TGTGCCAGCAGCTTAGAGACGCGACAGTCCTACGAGCAGTACTTC.

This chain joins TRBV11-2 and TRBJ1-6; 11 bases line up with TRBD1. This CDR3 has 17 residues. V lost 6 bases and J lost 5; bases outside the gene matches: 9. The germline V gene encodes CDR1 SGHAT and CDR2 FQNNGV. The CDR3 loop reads CASSSAGTGGNNSPLHF. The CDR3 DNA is TGTGCCAGCAGTTCCGCCGGGACAGGGGGAAATAATTCACCCCTCCACTTT.

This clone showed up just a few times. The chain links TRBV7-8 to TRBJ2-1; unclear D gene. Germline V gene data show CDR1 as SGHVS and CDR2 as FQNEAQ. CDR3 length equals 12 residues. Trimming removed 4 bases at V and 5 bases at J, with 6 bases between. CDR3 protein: CASSYLDNEQFF. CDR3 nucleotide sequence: TGTGCCAGCAGCTACTTAGACAATGAGCAGTTCTTC. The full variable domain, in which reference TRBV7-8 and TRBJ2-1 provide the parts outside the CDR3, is GAGVSQSPRYKVAKRGQDVALRCDPISGHVSLFWYQQALGQGPEFLTYFQNEAQLDKSGLPSDRFFAERPEGSVSTLKIQRTQQEDSAVYLCASSYLDNEQFFGPGTRLTVL.

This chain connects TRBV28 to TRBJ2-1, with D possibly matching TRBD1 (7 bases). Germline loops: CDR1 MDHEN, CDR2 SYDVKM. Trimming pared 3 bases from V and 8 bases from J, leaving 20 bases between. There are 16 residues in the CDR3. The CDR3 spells CASSFYGGTESDEQFF. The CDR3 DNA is TGTGCCAGCAGTTTTTATGGAGGGACAGAGAGCGATGAGCAGTTCTTC.

CDR3 DNA: TGTGCCAGCAGTTTATCACGGACTAGCGGCCCTGCGACCTACGAGCAGTACTTC. It translates to CASSLSRTSGPATYEQYF. V gene TRBV27 combines with J gene TRBJ2-7; 10 bases agree with TRBD2. The CDR3 totals 18 residues. CDR1 is MNHEY and CDR2 is SMNVEV in the germline V gene (reference sequence). Trimming removed 0 bases from V and 2 bases from J; junction bases left unmatched: 10.

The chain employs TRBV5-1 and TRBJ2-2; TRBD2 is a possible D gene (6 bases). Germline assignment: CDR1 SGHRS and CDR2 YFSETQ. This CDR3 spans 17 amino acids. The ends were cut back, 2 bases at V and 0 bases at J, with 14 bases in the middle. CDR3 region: CASSFGASASNTGELFF. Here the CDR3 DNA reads TGCGCCAGCAGCTTCGGGGCTAGCGCTTCGAACACCGGGGAGCTGTTTTTT.

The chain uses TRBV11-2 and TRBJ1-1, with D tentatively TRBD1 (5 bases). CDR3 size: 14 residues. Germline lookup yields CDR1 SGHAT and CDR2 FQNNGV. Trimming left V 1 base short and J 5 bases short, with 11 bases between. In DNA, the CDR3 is TGTGCCAGCAGCTTAGGGGGCGGGGCGACTGAAGCTTTCTTT. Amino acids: CASSLGGGATEAFF.

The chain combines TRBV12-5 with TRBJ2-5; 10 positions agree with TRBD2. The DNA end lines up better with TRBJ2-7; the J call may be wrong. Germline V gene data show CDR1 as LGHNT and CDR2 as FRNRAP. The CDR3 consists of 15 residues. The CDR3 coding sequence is TGTGCTAGTGGTCGCGTAGCTAGCGGGAGCGACGAGCAGTACTTC. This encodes CASGRVASGSDEQYF.

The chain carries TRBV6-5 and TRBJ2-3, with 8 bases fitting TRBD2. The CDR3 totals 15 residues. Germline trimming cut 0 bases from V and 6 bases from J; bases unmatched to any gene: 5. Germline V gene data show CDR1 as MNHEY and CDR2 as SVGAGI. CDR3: CASSYSRLALDTQYF. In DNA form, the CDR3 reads TGTGCCAGCAGTTACTCGAGACTAGCGTTGGATACGCAGTATTTT.

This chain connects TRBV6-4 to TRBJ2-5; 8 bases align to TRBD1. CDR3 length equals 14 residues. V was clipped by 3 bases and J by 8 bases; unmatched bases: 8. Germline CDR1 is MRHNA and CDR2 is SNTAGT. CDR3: CASSEDRGPSTQYF. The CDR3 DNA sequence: TGTGCCAGCAGTGAAGACAGGGGACCGAGCACCCAGTACTTC.

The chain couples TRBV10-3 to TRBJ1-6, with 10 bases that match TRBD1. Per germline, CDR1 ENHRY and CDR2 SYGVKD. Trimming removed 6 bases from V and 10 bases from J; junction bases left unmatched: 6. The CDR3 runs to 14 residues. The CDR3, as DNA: TGTGCCATCAGAGCCGGGACAGGGGAATCACCCCTCCACTTT. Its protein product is CAIRAGTGESPLHF.

The CDR3 DNA reads as TGTGCCAGCAGCTTAACAGGGGGCAAGAGTAATGAGCAGTTCTTC. Protein sequence: CASSLTGGKSNEQFF. The chain recombines TRBV7-9 with TRBJ2-1, with TRBD1 identical over 9 bases. The germline CDR1 and CDR2 sequences are SEHNR and FQNEAQ (reference sequence). V lost 2 bases, J lost 7 bases, and 6 bases stayed unmatched. The CDR3 is made up of 15 amino acids.

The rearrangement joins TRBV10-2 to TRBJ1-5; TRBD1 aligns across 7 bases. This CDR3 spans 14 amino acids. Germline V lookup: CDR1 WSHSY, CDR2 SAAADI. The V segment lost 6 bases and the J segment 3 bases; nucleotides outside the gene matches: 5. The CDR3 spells CASRETGNNQPQHF. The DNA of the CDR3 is TGCGCCAGCAGGGAGACAGGGAACAATCAGCCCCAGCATTTT.

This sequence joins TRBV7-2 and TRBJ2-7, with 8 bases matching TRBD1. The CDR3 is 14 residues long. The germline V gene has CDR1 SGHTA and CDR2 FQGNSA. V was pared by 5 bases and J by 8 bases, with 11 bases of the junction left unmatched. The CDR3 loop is CASSPRTGLQKQYF. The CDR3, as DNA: TGTGCCAGCAGCCCCCGGACAGGGCTACAGAAGCAGTACTTC.

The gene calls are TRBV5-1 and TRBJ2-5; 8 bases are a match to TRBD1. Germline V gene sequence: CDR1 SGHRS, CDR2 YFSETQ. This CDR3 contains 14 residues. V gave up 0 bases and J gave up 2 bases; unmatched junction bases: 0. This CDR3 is CASSLGQGQETQYF. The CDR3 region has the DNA TGCGCCAGCAGCTTGGGACAGGGGCAAGAGACCCAGTACTTC.

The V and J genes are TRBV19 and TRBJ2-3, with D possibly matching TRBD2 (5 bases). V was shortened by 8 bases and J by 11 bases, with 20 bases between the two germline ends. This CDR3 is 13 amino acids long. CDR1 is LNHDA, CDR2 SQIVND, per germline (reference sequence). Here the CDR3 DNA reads TGTGCCAGTCTTAGCCGGGATGCTGGGCAGCAGTATTTT. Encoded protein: CASLSRDAGQQYF.